This T cell receptor beta chain was identified in a study of blood T cells in healthy people across ages. Study-level information: About one barcoded beta molecule per two T cells came from capture by template switching.

They isolated at least 6 million PBMCs from each sample. Through a sample-barcoded 5' primer and a J-beta primer mix, a second PCR was run for roughly 7 to 11 cycles. Each TCR beta cDNA got a 12-nucleotide random molecular identifier. TCRdb analysed the 5' RACE reads with MiXCR anew, one entry per CDR3 protein. The data contain about 1.4 million distinct CDR3 sequences, around 59% of them seen just once; the ten biggest clones take up 6.5% to 8.5%. Concerning this clonotype itself: Its antigen is currently unknown.

This CDR3 spans 16 amino acids. Trimming removed 5 bases at V and 6 bases at J, with 21 bases between. Germline lookup yields CDR1 SGHAT and CDR2 FQNNGV. Study-level points and caveats: Greater diversity and more naive CD4+ cells were seen in long-lived donors than in aged donors.

Sequenced: blood. The receptor comes from a man younger than 30 in good health. This chain joins TRBV11-2 and TRBJ2-3; D possibly corresponds to TRBD2 (5 bases). CDR3: CASSPLGGPLSDTQYF. The CDR3 region has the DNA TGTGCCAGCAGCCCCCTGGGCGGGCCCCTCTCGGATACGCAGTATTTT. Supplemented by reference TRBV11-2 and TRBJ2-3, the full variable domain reads EAGVAQSPRYKIIEKRQSVAFWCNPISGHATLYWYQQILGQGPKLLIQFQNNGVVDDSQLPKDRFSAERLKGVDSTLKIQPAKLEDSAVYLCASSPLGGPLSDTQYFGPGTRLTVL.